The 11 T cell receptor beta chains given below trace back to one sample, sequenced in a study of blood T cells in healthy people across ages. Together with a sample-barcoded 5' primer, a J-beta primer mix was included in a second PCR lasting roughly 6 to 12 cycles. TCRdb used MiXCR to reprocess the 5' RACE reads, holding one entry per CDR3 protein. The table lists hundreds of thousands of distinct CDR3 sequences, over 40% of them singletons, with roughly 13% in the top ten. The material sequenced was blood. The receptors stem from an elderly woman in good health.

J is TRBJ2-3 and V is TRBV27; D ambiguous. This CDR3 region has 13 residues. Germline-derived CDR1 and CDR2 are MNHEY and SMNVEV (reference sequence). Trimming pared 0 bases from V and 7 bases from J, leaving 8 bases between. The CDR3 DNA is TGTGCCAGCAGTTTATCGGTGGGGTATACGCAGTATTTT. Its protein product is CASSLSVGYTQYF.

As for this clonotype: With a much larger clone just one base away, this may be a read error. The J gene is TRBJ2-7, the V gene TRBV30, with 7 nucleotides matching TRBD1. Germline loops: CDR1 GTSNPN, CDR2 SVGIG (reference sequence). Trimming at V came to 5 bases and at J to 7 bases, leaving 8 bases not matched to a gene. The CDR3 extends over 12 amino acids. CDR3 in DNA: TGTGCCTGGGGGGACAGTTACAATGAGCAGTACTTC. Protein: CAWGDSYNEQYF.

This clonotype was recorded at least ten times. The rearrangement links TRBV12-3 or TRBV12-4 to TRBJ2-3; 8 nucleotides match TRBD2. The CDR3 has 15 residues. Trimming cost V 7 bases and J 5 bases; bases outside gene matches: 11. DNA for the CDR3: TGTGCCAGCACCGCACGGGGGGGGGCCGGAGATACGCAGTATTTT. Translation gives CASTARGGAGDTQYF.

Of note for this clonotype: A single base separates this from a much larger clone, so it may be a read error. CDR3 DNA sequence: TGTGCCTGCAGCTACACAGGGAGGGATACGCAGTATTTT. Residues: CACSYTGRDTQYF. This chain joins TRBV7-7 and TRBJ2-3; tentatively, D is TRBD1 or TRBD2 (6 bases each). The CDR3 has 13 amino acids. Germline V gene lookup returns CDR1 SSHAT and CDR2 FNYEAQ (reference sequence).

This clonotype was counted many times. The J gene is TRBJ2-3, the V gene TRBV7-9; 12 bases line up with TRBD2. J gave up 4 bases and V 7 bases, and 9 bases lay outside the gene matches. The length of the CDR3 is 16 residues. Germline CDR1 is SEHNR and CDR2 is FQNEAQ (reference sequence). The CDR3 loop is CASNRASGRGADTQYF. The DNA of the CDR3 is TGTGCCAGCAATCGGGCTAGCGGGAGGGGCGCAGATACGCAGTATTTT. Combining the CDR3 with reference TRBV7-9 and TRBJ2-3 gives the whole variable domain DTGVSQNPRHKITKRGQNVTFRCDPISEHNRLYWYRQTLGQGPEFLTYFQNEAQLEKSRLLSDRFSAERPKGSFSTLEIQRTEQGDSAMYLCASNRASGRGADTQYFGPGTRLTVL.

The chain couples TRBV27 to TRBJ2-7, with 11 bases matching TRBD2. The CDR3 runs to 15 residues. Unmatched junction bases numbered 5, after V lost 5 bases and J lost 2 bases. The V gene's germline CDR1 is MNHEY and CDR2 SMNVEV (reference sequence). For the CDR3, the DNA is TGTGCCAGCAGTGACCTAGCGGGGGGAACCTACGAGCAGTACTTC. Amino acids: CASSDLAGGTYEQYF.

With respect to this clonotype: A junction end diverges from the germline sequence, so it may reflect a read error. The rearrangement links TRBV6-2 or TRBV6-3 to TRBJ2-1; D remains unclear. Germline-derived CDR1 and CDR2 are MNHEY and SVGEGT. The CDR3 runs to 13 residues. CDR3 nucleotide sequence: TGTGCCAGCAGCCTCGGCCAGTACAATGGGCAGTTCTTC. It codes for CASSLGQYNGQFF.

Many counts were recorded for this clonotype. V is TRBV20-1 and J is TRBJ2-5; D possibly corresponds to TRBD2 (6 bases). The V end lost 6 bases, the J end lost 5 bases, and 16 bases lay between the germline ends. CDR3 size: 13 residues. Germline V gene lookup returns CDR1 DFQATT and CDR2 SNEGSKA (reference sequence). As DNA, the CDR3 is TGCAGTGCCCAAACTAGCTTTGGCGAGACCCAGTACTTC. Protein: CSAQTSFGETQYF.

The chain employs TRBV27 and TRBJ2-5; 8 bases agree with TRBD1. After removal of 1 base from V and 13 bases from J, the junction contained 14 bases not matched to a gene. Germline CDR1 reads MNHEY; CDR2 reads SMNVEV (reference sequence). There are 15 residues in the CDR3. CDR3 sequence: CASSLLRQGMRIRYF. The CDR3 bases are TGTGCCAGCAGTTTATTAAGACAGGGGATGCGCATTCGGTACTTC.

The chain joins TRBV5-1 to TRBJ2-3; the D gene could be TRBD1 or TRBD2 (5 bases each). This CDR3 region has 15 residues. CDR1 SGHRS and CDR2 YFSETQ come from the germline V gene. Trimming removed 3 bases from V and 0 bases from J, with 11 bases in between. The DNA for the CDR3 is TGCGCCAGCAGCTCCTGGGACCTAAGCACAGATACGCAGTATTTT. Protein: CASSSWDLSTDTQYF.

In this sample, this clonotype turned up a few times. This chain links TRBV12-3 or TRBV12-4 with TRBJ1-5, with no clear D. CDR3 size: 12 residues. Trimming shortened V by 4 bases and J by 5 bases, and 6 bases separated the two germline ends. CDR3 DNA sequence: TGTGCCAGCAGTTCGCGGGATCAGCCCCAGCATTTT. Translating gives CASSSRDQPQHF.